These 32 T cell receptor beta chains share one sample of origin, sequenced in a study of control samples from healthy donors and cancer patients. The repertoire was sequenced with immunoSEQ multiplex PCR; TCRdb's copy has only in-frame clones and lacks some. The sample includes about 70,000 clones, approximately 84% of them seen just once. Sequences were obtained from blood. The source of these receptors is a man aged 45-65 years in good health.

The chain uses TRBV6-5 and TRBJ1-2; 9 nucleotides agree with TRBD1. Trimming cost V 0 bases and J 3 bases; bases outside gene matches: 5. The CDR3 is made up of 16 amino acids. Germline values: CDR1 MNHEY, CDR2 SVGAGI. The CDR3 region is CASSYSTGGQYYGYTF. CDR3 nucleotide sequence: TGTGCCAGCAGTTACTCAACAGGGGGCCAATACTATGGCTACACCTTC.

The rearrangement links TRBV24-1 to TRBJ1-1; 7 bases align to TRBD1. The ends lost 6 bases at V and 1 base at J; junction bases unmatched: 7. Germline V lookup: CDR1 KGHDR, CDR2 SFDVKD. CDR3 length: 15 residues. The DNA for the CDR3 is TGTGCCACCAGTCTACGGACAGGACCGAACACTGAAGCTTTCTTT. This encodes CATSLRTGPNTEAFF.

The rearrangement joins TRBV5-1 to TRBJ2-7, with 9 bases that match TRBD2. Germline V gene data show CDR1 as SGHRS and CDR2 as YFSETQ. V was pared by 0 bases and J by 0 bases, with 1 base of the junction left unmatched. This CDR3 is built from 15 residues. In DNA, the CDR3 is TGCGCCAGCAGCTTGGAGCGGGGGGTCTCCTACGAGCAGTACTTC. Encoded protein: CASSLERGVSYEQYF.

V gene TRBV29-1 combines with J gene TRBJ1-4; weak D call: TRBD1 (6 bases). The CDR3 has 14 amino acids. Per germline, CDR1 SQVTM and CDR2 ANQGSEA. V lost 7 bases and J 3 bases, leaving 15 bases between the germline ends. In nucleotides, the CDR3 is TGCAGCGCCTACGGGGGGGCCTCTAATGAAAAACTGTTTTTT. It encodes CSAYGGASNEKLFF.

V usage is TRBV5-6 and J usage is TRBJ1-1; the D is unclear. The V gene's germline CDR1 is SGHDT and CDR2 YYEEEE. Trimming took 0 bases from V and 2 from J, leaving 5 bases between them. The length of the CDR3 is 13 residues. The CDR3, as DNA: TGTGCCAGCAGCTTGGCCTTCAACACTGAAGCTTTCTTT. It is translated as CASSLAFNTEAFF.

The genes are TRBV27 and TRBJ2-7; TRBD1 is a possible D gene (6 bases). Trimming stripped 4 bases from V and 5 bases from J, with 15 bases between. Per the germline V gene, CDR1 is MNHEY and CDR2 is SMNVEV (reference sequence). The CDR3 contains 14 residues. The CDR3: CASSSYAQGHEQYF. CDR3 coding DNA: TGTGCCAGCAGTTCCTACGCACAGGGCCACGAGCAGTACTTC.

V and J are TRBV25-1 and TRBJ2-2, with D possibly being TRBD1 (6 bases). Germline CDR1 MGHDK, CDR2 SYGVNS. This CDR3 contains 13 residues. The V gene lost 7 bases and the J gene lost 4 bases, with 10 bases spanning the gap. The CDR3 DNA sequence: TGTGCCAGCACTAGAGGGGGCACCGGGGAGCTGTTTTTT. This sequence encodes CASTRGGTGELFF.

This clone was recorded only once. The rearrangement joins TRBV18 to TRBJ1-5; D is uncertain. Germline CDR1 KGHSH, CDR2 LQKENI. Trimming pared 1 base from V and 2 bases from J, leaving 9 bases between. CDR3 length equals 15 residues. The CDR3 region has the DNA TGTGCCAGCTCACCACAGGGTGGGGGCAATCAGCCCCAGCATTTT. It translates to CASSPQGGGNQPQHF.

V usage is TRBV2 and J usage is TRBJ2-2; D possibly corresponds to TRBD2 (6 bases). The CDR3 is 17 residues long. Trimming removed 4 bases at V and 0 bases at J, with 15 bases between. Germline assignment: CDR1 SNHLY and CDR2 FYNNEI. CDR3 protein: CASSVGDFDANTGELFF. The CDR3 DNA reads as TGTGCCAGCAGTGTGGGGGACTTCGACGCGAACACCGGGGAGCTGTTTTTT.

A note on this clone: The identical CDR3 is also encoded by other nucleotide sequences in the sample. The chain employs TRBV5-6 and TRBJ2-3; the D is unclear. CDR1 is SGHDT, CDR2 YYEEEE, per germline. Trimming left V 2 bases short and J 0 bases short, with 7 bases between. The CDR3 is made up of 14 amino acids. CDR3 loop: CASSFGPSTDTQYF. The CDR3 DNA reads as TGTGCCAGCAGCTTTGGGCCTAGCACAGATACGCAGTATTTT.

The genes are TRBV5-1 and TRBJ1-1, with 11 bases identical to TRBD1. The CDR3 covers 15 residues. In germline, CDR1 is SGHRS, CDR2 YFSETQ. V dropped 1 base and J dropped 4; count of bases not matched to a gene: 3. CDR3 bases: TGCGCCAGCAGCTTGTGGGGACAGGGGGGCACTGAAGCTTTCTTT. Protein: CASSLWGQGGTEAFF.

This clone was seen just once. V usage is TRBV7-6 and J usage is TRBJ1-1; D is undetermined. Looked up from germline, CDR1 is SGHVS and CDR2 is FNYEAQ. The CDR3 consists of 13 residues. Trimming pared 4 bases from V and 3 bases from J, leaving 9 bases between. The CDR3 region is CASSYTLDTEAFF. CDR3 nucleotide sequence: TGTGCCAGCAGCTACACCTTGGACACTGAAGCTTTCTTT.

The chain carries TRBV28 and TRBJ1-1; D may be TRBD1 (6 bases). Germline V gene lookup returns CDR1 MDHEN and CDR2 SYDVKM. This CDR3 contains 18 residues. V lost 6 bases, J lost 2 bases, and 25 bases lay in between. For the CDR3, the DNA is TGTGCCAGCAGCCCCACCGAGCCCAGGTGGGGGGCTAACACTGAAGCTTTCTTT. This sequence encodes CASSPTEPRWGANTEAFF.

In this sample, this clone turned up a few times. This rearrangement joins TRBV3-1 (or the pseudogene TRBV3-2) to TRBJ2-7, with TRBD1 matching 7 bases. J gave up 0 bases and V 6 bases, and 5 bases lay outside the gene matches. The CDR3 contains 14 residues. Germline V CDR1 and CDR2: LGHDT, YNNKEL (reference sequence). CDR3 in amino acids: CASSHRGSSYEQYF. DNA for the CDR3: TGTGCCAGCAGTCACAGGGGTAGCTCCTACGAGCAGTACTTC.

This clone was seen ten or more times. This chain joins TRBV7-6 and TRBJ1-4; no definite D call. Trimming took 5 bases from V and 3 from J, leaving 10 bases between them. The CDR3 is 14 residues long. Germline CDR1 reads SGHVS; CDR2 reads FNYEAQ. Here the CDR3 reads CASSPVRANEKLFF. The CDR3 DNA is TGTGCCAGCAGCCCTGTACGGGCTAATGAAAAACTGTTTTTT.

This clone showed up just a few times. The rearrangement uses TRBV4-1 and TRBJ2-7; 8 nucleotides agree with TRBD1. This CDR3 has 15 amino acids. V lost 4 bases to trimming and J lost 2 bases; unmatched junction nucleotides: 7. The V gene's germline CDR1 is MGHRA and CDR2 YSYEKL. CDR3 DNA: TGCGCCAGCAGCCCTGGACAGGGTGGTCCCTACGAGCAGTACTTC. Amino acid sequence: CASSPGQGGPYEQYF.

The table lists this clone with a few counts. The chain recombines TRBV19 with TRBJ2-3; TRBD2 aligns across 11 bases. There are 18 residues in the CDR3. CDR1 and CDR2 from the germline V gene are LNHDA and SQIVND (reference sequence). V gave up 2 bases and J gave up 9 bases; unmatched junction bases: 16. The CDR3 loop reads CASSIRRLAGTDGATQYF. DNA of the CDR3: TGTGCCAGTAGTATACGGCGACTAGCGGGAACGGACGGGGCAACGCAGTATTTT.

This clone was counted between two and nine times. The chain uses TRBV27 and TRBJ1-3; TRBD1 matches at 8 bases. The CDR3 runs 16 residues. Germline V CDR1 and CDR2: MNHEY, SMNVEV (reference sequence). V was pared by 5 bases and J by 2 bases, with 8 bases of the junction left unmatched. CDR3 sequence (DNA): TGTGCCAGCAGTCTAACACCAGGGGGCGCTGGAAACACCATATATTTT. It is translated as CASSLTPGGAGNTIYF.

This chain uses TRBV6-4 with TRBJ2-1; D might be TRBD1 (7 bases). From germline, CDR1 is MRHNA and CDR2 SNTAGT. V was clipped by 1 base and J by 9 bases, with 22 bases between them. The CDR3 is made up of 17 amino acids. The CDR3: CASSDLGGPGGFGEQFF. The CDR3 coding sequence is TGTGCCAGCAGTGACTTAGGGGGGCCAGGGGGTTTCGGTGAGCAGTTCTTC.

This clone showed up just once. This CDR3 is CSVPRGDTQYF. The CDR3 DNA reads as TGCAGTGTACCTCGGGGAGATACGCAGTATTTT. This chain connects TRBV20-1 to TRBJ2-3, with D possibly being TRBD2 (5 bases). The CDR3 is 11 residues long. V was cut by 7 bases and J by 5 bases, with 10 bases left in between. CDR1 is DFQATT and CDR2 is SNEGSKA in the germline V gene (reference sequence).

The rearrangement joins TRBV18 to TRBJ1-6, with 7 bases aligning to TRBD1. The CDR3 consists of 17 residues. J lost 0 bases, V lost 2 bases, and 4 bases had no gene match. Germline lookup yields CDR1 KGHSH and CDR2 LQKENI. Written as DNA, the CDR3 is TGTGCCAGCTCACCAGAGGCAGGGGGCTCCTATAATTCACCCCTCCACTTT. This sequence encodes CASSPEAGGSYNSPLHF. Based on the CDR3 plus reference TRBV18 and TRBJ1-6, the full variable domain is NAGVMQNPRHLVRRRGQEARLRCSPMKGHSHVYWYRQLPEEGLKFMVYLQKENIIDESGMPKERFSAEFPKEGPSILRIQQVVRGDSAAYFCASSPEAGGSYNSPLHFGNGTRLTVT.

This clone was detected only a few times. The CDR3 bases are TGTGCCAGCAGCCCCGGCGGGAGCTCCTACGAGCAGTACTTC. It is translated as CASSPGGSSYEQYF. V usage is TRBV7-6 and J usage is TRBJ2-7, with 7 bases aligning to TRBD2. CDR3 length: 14 amino acids. CDR1 SGHVS and CDR2 FNYEAQ come from the germline V gene. With 5 bases clipped from V and 0 bases from J, the junction kept 4 bases outside the gene matches.

The V gene is TRBV7-2, the J gene TRBJ1-5; possible D gene TRBD1, 5 bases. This CDR3 is 17 amino acids long. Germline CDR1 and CDR2: SGHTA and FQGNSA. Trimming left V 1 base short and J 0 bases short, with 13 bases between. For the CDR3, the DNA is TGTGCCAGCAGCTTAGGCGGGGGGTTCCTTAGCAATCAGCCCCAGCATTTT. Its protein product is CASSLGGGFLSNQPQHF.

The CDR3 DNA follows: TGTGCCAGCAGCTTGGACGGGGGGTATTCTAACTATGGCTACACCTTC. Translating it yields CASSLDGGYSNYGYTF. The rearrangement links TRBV5-6 to TRBJ1-2, with a possible D match to TRBD1 (5 bases). Germline CDR1 is SGHDT and CDR2 is YYEEEE. This CDR3 spans 16 amino acids. Trimming left V 0 bases short and J 0 bases short, with 12 bases between.

V gene TRBV12-3 or TRBV12-4 combines with J gene TRBJ1-2; D call uncertain. Trimming cost V 6 bases and J 7 bases, with 15 bases left between them. This CDR3 contains 13 residues. CDR3 nucleotides: TGTGCCAGCAGGTCTAACCCGGGCGGTGGCTACACCTTC. This sequence encodes CASRSNPGGGYTF.

The V and J genes are TRBV7-2 and TRBJ2-5; 7 bases align to TRBD2. Germline CDR1 reads SGHTA; CDR2 reads FQGNSA. V was pared by 5 bases and J by 5 bases, with 8 bases of the junction left unmatched. This CDR3 contains 14 residues. For the CDR3, the DNA is TGTGCCAGCAGCCCCATGGGGGGGTTGGAGACCCAGTACTTC. The encoded protein is CASSPMGGLETQYF.

This clone was picked up one time. V is TRBV29-1 and J is TRBJ1-3, with no clear D. CDR1 SQVTM and CDR2 ANQGSEA come from the germline V gene. The CDR3 consists of 12 residues. Trimming took 4 bases from V and 4 from J, leaving 8 bases between them. The CDR3 sequence: CSVVLAGNTIYF. The DNA for the CDR3 is TGCAGCGTTGTCTTGGCGGGAAACACCATATATTTT.

The V call is TRBV29-1, the J call TRBJ2-7; no definite D call. V lost 2 bases and J lost 2, with 19 bases in between. Looked up from germline, CDR1 is SQVTM and CDR2 is ANQGSEA. The CDR3 has 16 amino acids. In DNA form, the CDR3 reads TGCAGCGTTGAATACCCCCTCGCCCAGGACCCCTACGAGCAGTACTTC. Its translation is CSVEYPLAQDPYEQYF.

This clone was seen ten or more times. The J gene is TRBJ1-5, the V gene TRBV6-2 or TRBV6-3; D not certain. CDR1 and CDR2 from the germline V gene are MNHEY and SVGEGT. This CDR3 has 13 residues. V lost 3 bases, J lost 7 bases, and 10 bases lay in between. The CDR3 reads CASSYGFPQPQHF. The CDR3 nucleotides read TGTGCCAGCAGTTATGGCTTCCCCCAGCCCCAGCATTTT.

This rearrangement joins TRBV16 to TRBJ2-1; 8 bases are shared with TRBD1. Germline CDR1 reads KGHSY; CDR2 reads FQNENV. This CDR3 has 16 amino acids. With 4 bases clipped from V and 5 bases from J, the junction kept 10 bases outside the gene matches. In DNA form, the CDR3 reads TGTGCCAGCAGCCGTTCGGGGCAGGGGGCGAACAATGAGCAGTTCTTC. This sequence encodes CASSRSGQGANNEQFF.

The J gene is TRBJ2-7, the V gene TRBV5-6, with TRBD1 matching 7 bases. The V segment lost 2 bases and the J segment 1 base; nucleotides outside the gene matches: 9. From germline, CDR1 is SGHDT and CDR2 YYEEEE. The CDR3 runs 16 residues. The CDR3 bases are TGTGCCAGCAGCTTTACCCGGGACAGCTTTTCCTACGAGCAGTACTTC. Translating gives CASSFTRDSFSYEQYF. Looking up the rest from reference TRBV5-6 and TRBJ2-7 gives the full variable domain: DAGVTQSPTHLIKTRGQQVTLRCSPKSGHDTVSWYQQALGQGPQFIFQYYEEEERQRGNFPDRFSGHQFPNYSSELNVNALLLGDSALYLCASSFTRDSFSYEQYFGPGTRLTVT.

The chain has TRBV11-3 and TRBJ2-7; 7 bases line up with TRBD1. Germline assignment: CDR1 SGHNT and CDR2 YENEEA. The CDR3 extends over 14 amino acids. V was clipped by 4 bases and J by 3 bases; unmatched bases: 6. CDR3 amino acids: CASSSSTGSYEQYF. CDR3 nucleotides: TGTGCCAGCAGCTCATCGACAGGGAGCTACGAGCAGTACTTC.